This entry lists 16 T cell receptor beta chains sequenced from one sample in a study of blood T cell repertoires in COVID-19 (dated by TCRdb to about 2020). Library creation used the immunoSEQ multiplex PCR assay. Drawn from immuneACCESS, this table holds only the in-frame rearrangements with V and J called that TCRdb kept. Clones are partly lost; checked studies trace under half to an unresolved V gene and leave the rest unexplained. The sample contains hundreds of thousands of clones, over 75% of them found a single time. The ten most abundant clones make up roughly 1.1% of the sample. Input material: PBMCs or T cells enriched from blood (not recorded which). The receptors here all came from a man aged 30 to 45 who had recovered from COVID-19.

The V gene is TRBV18, the J gene TRBJ2-7; 8 nucleotides match TRBD1. The CDR3 runs 16 residues. CDR1 is KGHSH and CDR2 is LQKENI in the germline V gene. V dropped 4 bases and J dropped 3; count of bases not matched to a gene: 11. The CDR3 region has the DNA TGTGCCAGCTCACGTTATCAGGGGGCGAAGCTCTACGAGCAGTACTTC. Translation gives CASSRYQGAKLYEQYF.

The rearrangement links TRBV10-2 to TRBJ1-2; 10 nucleotides line up with TRBD1. Germline V gene lookup returns CDR1 WSHSY and CDR2 SAAADI. V lost 6 bases, J lost 4 bases, and 5 bases stayed unmatched. CDR3 length equals 14 residues. The CDR3 coding sequence is TGCGCCAGCAGAGGACAGGGGGAGATCTATGGCTACACCTTC. Its protein product is CASRGQGEIYGYTF.

V gene TRBV2 combines with J gene TRBJ2-1; 10 bases are shared with TRBD2. V was pared by 6 bases and J by 4 bases, with 9 bases of the junction left unmatched. Germline CDR1 SNHLY, CDR2 FYNNEI. The CDR3 totals 16 residues. The DNA for the CDR3 is TGTGCCAGCAGGGACCCCTCTAGCGGGAGATACAATGAGCAGTTCTTC. Protein sequence: CASRDPSSGRYNEQFF.

CDR3 bases: TGTGCCAGCAGCCGGGACTATAACTATGGCTACACCTTC. This encodes CASSRDYNYGYTF. The V call is TRBV27, the J call TRBJ1-2; D is possibly TRBD1 (5 bases). CDR1 MNHEY and CDR2 SMNVEV come from the germline V gene (reference sequence). This CDR3 has 13 amino acids. With 6 bases removed from V and 1 base from J, the gap between germline ends came to 9 bases.

This rearrangement joins TRBV6-5 to TRBJ1-5, with D tentatively TRBD1 (5 bases). V was cut by 7 bases and J by 4 bases, with 17 bases left in between. The germline V gene has CDR1 MNHEY and CDR2 SVGAGI. There are 15 residues in the CDR3. In DNA, the CDR3 is TGTGCCAGCACCTTGGGCACAGGTCCTAATCAGCCCCAGCATTTT. Amino acid sequence: CASTLGTGPNQPQHF.

The chain employs TRBV7-2 and TRBJ2-7, with a weak D call TRBD2 (6 bases). The V and J ends lost 3 bases and 2 bases respectively, with 11 bases between them. The CDR3 is 14 amino acids. CDR1 is SGHTA and CDR2 is FQGNSA in the germline V gene. The CDR3 DNA follows: TGTGCCAGCAGCTTCGGGTCGGGAGCCTACGAGCAGTACTTC. Translating it yields CASSFGSGAYEQYF.

This chain connects TRBV23-1 to TRBJ2-7, with D possibly being TRBD2 (6 bases). TRBV23-1 is filed as an ORF, its function uncertain. This CDR3 is built from 17 residues. The V and J ends lost 3 bases and 1 base respectively, with 19 bases between them. The CDR3 spells CASSHTNTRGSSYEQYF. CDR3 in DNA: TGCGCCAGCAGTCACACTAACACTCGGGGGAGTTCCTACGAGCAGTACTTC.

The genes are TRBV6-5 and TRBJ1-6, with no clear D. The CDR3 contains 14 residues. Trimming left V 4 bases short and J 9 bases short, with 13 bases between. Germline CDR1 MNHEY, CDR2 SVGAGI. CDR3 bases: TGTGCCAGCAGTTTTTATTTGCAGGCTTCACCCCTCCACTTT. It translates to CASSFYLQASPLHF.

This chain uses TRBV4-2 with TRBJ2-1; 9 bases agree with TRBD2. The germline V gene encodes CDR1 LGHNA and CDR2 YNFKEQ. The CDR3 totals 15 residues. V shed 3 bases and J 5 bases; nucleotides not matched to a gene: 5. CDR3 nucleotide sequence: TGTGCCAGCAGCCAGGTCATAGCGGGAGACAATGAGCAGTTCTTC. This encodes CASSQVIAGDNEQFF.

This chain joins TRBV18 and TRBJ2-1, with 11 positions matching TRBD2. The ends lost 5 bases at V and 8 bases at J; junction bases unmatched: 5. This CDR3 is 14 amino acids long. Germline V gene data show CDR1 as KGHSH and CDR2 as LQKENI. The DNA for the CDR3 is TGTGCCAGCTCATCCACTAGCGGGAGATATGAGCAGTTCTTC. This gives the protein CASSSTSGRYEQFF. The full variable domain, rest sourced from reference TRBV18 and TRBJ2-1, is NAGVMQNPRHLVRRRGQEARLRCSPMKGHSHVYWYRQLPEEGLKFMVYLQKENIIDESGMPKERFSAEFPKEGPSILRIQQVVRGDSAAYFCASSSTSGRYEQFFGPGTRLTVL.

V is TRBV28 and J is TRBJ2-1; D is uncertain. The CDR3 spans 14 residues. V shed 2 bases and J shed 2 bases, with 7 bases lying between them. From germline, CDR1 is MDHEN and CDR2 SYDVKM. Written as DNA, the CDR3 is TGTGCCAGCAGTTTAGCGGTGCCCTACAATGAGCAGTTCTTC. Its protein product is CASSLAVPYNEQFF.

V usage is TRBV30 and J usage is TRBJ1-1, with TRBD1 identical over 10 bases. The CDR3 has 16 residues. Trimming at V came to 1 base and at J to 5 bases, leaving 10 bases not matched to a gene. Germline V gene sequence: CDR1 GTSNPN, CDR2 SVGIG (reference sequence). This CDR3 is CAWSAGGTGEGTEAFF. The CDR3 region has the DNA TGTGCCTGGAGTGCTGGAGGGACAGGGGAGGGGACTGAAGCTTTCTTT.

Only a few counts were recorded for this clone. The chain carries TRBV11-3 and TRBJ2-7, with 7 bases identical to TRBD1. Germline V CDR1 and CDR2: SGHNT, YENEEA. J was trimmed by 0 bases and V by 5 bases; bases with no gene match: 7. The CDR3 extends over 15 amino acids. In nucleotides, the CDR3 is TGTGCCAGCAGCGACGCCGGGACAGACTCCTACGAGCAGTACTTC. As protein: CASSDAGTDSYEQYF.

V is TRBV19 and J is TRBJ2-3; TRBD1 agrees at 7 bases. The V segment lost 3 bases and the J segment 2 bases; nucleotides outside the gene matches: 8. The CDR3 is made up of 16 amino acids. From germline, CDR1 is LNHDA and CDR2 SQIVND (reference sequence). The CDR3: CASSMSGRGSTDTQYF. DNA for the CDR3: TGTGCCAGTAGTATGTCCGGCAGGGGGTCCACAGATACGCAGTATTTT. Full variable domain (outside the CDR3, taken from reference TRBV19 and TRBJ2-3): DGGITQSPKYLFRKEGQNVTLSCEQNLNHDAMYWYRQDPGQGLRLIYYSQIVNDFQKGDIAEGYSVSREKKESFPLTVTSAQKNPTAFYLCASSMSGRGSTDTQYFGPGTRLTVL.

This chain connects TRBV12-5 to TRBJ2-7, with 12 bases lining up with TRBD1. V was clipped by 5 bases and J by 4 bases; unmatched bases: 9. The CDR3 totals 16 residues. Germline loops: CDR1 LGHNT, CDR2 FRNRAP. The CDR3 nucleotides read TGTGCTAGTGGTACCGGGACAGGGGGCAAAGATTACGAGCAGTACTTC. Translation: CASGTGTGGKDYEQYF.

The chain links TRBV4-1 to TRBJ2-7, with 8 bases that match TRBD1. Per the germline V gene, CDR1 is MGHRA and CDR2 is YSYEKL. The CDR3 is made up of 14 amino acids. Trimming at V came to 5 bases and at J to 3 bases, leaving 6 bases not matched to a gene. The CDR3 coding sequence is TGCGCCAGCAGCGCCGGACAGGGACTCTACGAGCAGTACTTC. Translated: CASSAGQGLYEQYF.